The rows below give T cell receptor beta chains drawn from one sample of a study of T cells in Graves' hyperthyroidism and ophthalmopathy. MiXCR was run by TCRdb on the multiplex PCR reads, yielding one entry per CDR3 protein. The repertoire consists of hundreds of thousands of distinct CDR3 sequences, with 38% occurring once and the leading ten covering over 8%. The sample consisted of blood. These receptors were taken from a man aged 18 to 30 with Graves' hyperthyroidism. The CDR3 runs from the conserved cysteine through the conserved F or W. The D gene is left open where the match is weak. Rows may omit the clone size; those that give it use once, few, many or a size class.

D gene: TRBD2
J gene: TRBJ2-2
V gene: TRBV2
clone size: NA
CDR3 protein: CASSDPRSGRNTGELFF
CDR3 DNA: TGTGCCAGCAGTGACCCCCGGAGCGGGAGGAACACCGGGGAGCTGTTTTTT

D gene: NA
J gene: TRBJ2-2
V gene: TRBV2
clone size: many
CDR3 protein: CASSVSYTGELFF
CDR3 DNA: TGTGCCAGCAGTGTAAGCTACACCGGGGAGCTGTTTTTT

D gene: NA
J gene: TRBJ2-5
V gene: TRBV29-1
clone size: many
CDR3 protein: CSVEVPGLGTQYF
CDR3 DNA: TGCAGCGTTGAAGTACCAGGGCTAGGGACCCAGTACTTC

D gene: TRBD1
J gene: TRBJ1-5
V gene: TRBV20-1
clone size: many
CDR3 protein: CSASWDRGDQPQHF
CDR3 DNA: TGCAGTGCCTCCTGGGACAGGGGTGATCAGCCCCAGCATTTT

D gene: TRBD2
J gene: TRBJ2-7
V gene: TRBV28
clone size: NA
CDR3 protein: CASSHLAGGPNEQYF
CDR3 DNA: TGTGCCAGCAGTCATCTAGCGGGAGGGCCAAACGAGCAGTACTTC

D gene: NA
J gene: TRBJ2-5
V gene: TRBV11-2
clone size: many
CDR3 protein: CASSLWGVGETQYF
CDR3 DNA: TGTGCCAGCAGCTTATGGGGGGTCGGGGAGACCCAGTACTTC

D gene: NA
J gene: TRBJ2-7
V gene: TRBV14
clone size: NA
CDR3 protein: CASSQSEENQIYEQYF
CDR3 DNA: TGTGCCAGCAGCCAGAGTGAGGAGAATCAAATCTACGAGCAGTACTTC

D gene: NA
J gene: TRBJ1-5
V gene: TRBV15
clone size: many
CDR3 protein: CATSTGDTKGQPQHF
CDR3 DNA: TGTGCCACCAGCACCGGGGACACCAAGGGACAGCCCCAGCATTTT

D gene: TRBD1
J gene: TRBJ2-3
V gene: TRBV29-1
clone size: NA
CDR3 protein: CSVSTGGSSTDTQYF
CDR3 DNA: TGCAGCGTCTCTACAGGGGGGAGTAGCACAGATACGCAGTATTTT

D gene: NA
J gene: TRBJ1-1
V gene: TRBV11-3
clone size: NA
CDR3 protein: CASSNNRDTEAFF
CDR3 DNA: TGTGCCAGCAGCAACAACAGGGACACTGAAGCTTTCTTT

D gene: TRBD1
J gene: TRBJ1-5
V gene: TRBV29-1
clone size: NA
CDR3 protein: CSYGTGGNQPQHF
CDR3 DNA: TGCAGTTATGGGACAGGGGGCAATCAGCCCCAGCATTTT

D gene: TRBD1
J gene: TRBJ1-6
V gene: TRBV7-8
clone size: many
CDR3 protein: CASSLGDRVSSPLHF
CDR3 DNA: TGTGCCAGCAGCTTAGGGGACAGGGTGTCCTCACCCCTCCACTTT

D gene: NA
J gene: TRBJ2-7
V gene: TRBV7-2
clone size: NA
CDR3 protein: CASSLATERPEQYF
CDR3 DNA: TGTGCCAGCAGCTTAGCAACGGAAAGGCCAGAGCAGTACTTC

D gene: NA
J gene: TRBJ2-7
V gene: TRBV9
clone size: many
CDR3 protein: CASSVAGDAYYEQYF
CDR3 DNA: TGTGCCAGCAGCGTAGCTGGGGACGCGTACTACGAGCAGTACTTC

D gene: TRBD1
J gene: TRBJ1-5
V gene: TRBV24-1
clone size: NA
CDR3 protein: CATSTGAGQPQHF
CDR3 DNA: TGTGCCACCAGTACAGGGGCAGGTCAGCCCCAGCATTTT

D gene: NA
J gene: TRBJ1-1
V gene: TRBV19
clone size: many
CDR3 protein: CASSGFSGAFF
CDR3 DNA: TGTGCCAGTAGTGGTTTTAGTGGAGCTTTCTTT